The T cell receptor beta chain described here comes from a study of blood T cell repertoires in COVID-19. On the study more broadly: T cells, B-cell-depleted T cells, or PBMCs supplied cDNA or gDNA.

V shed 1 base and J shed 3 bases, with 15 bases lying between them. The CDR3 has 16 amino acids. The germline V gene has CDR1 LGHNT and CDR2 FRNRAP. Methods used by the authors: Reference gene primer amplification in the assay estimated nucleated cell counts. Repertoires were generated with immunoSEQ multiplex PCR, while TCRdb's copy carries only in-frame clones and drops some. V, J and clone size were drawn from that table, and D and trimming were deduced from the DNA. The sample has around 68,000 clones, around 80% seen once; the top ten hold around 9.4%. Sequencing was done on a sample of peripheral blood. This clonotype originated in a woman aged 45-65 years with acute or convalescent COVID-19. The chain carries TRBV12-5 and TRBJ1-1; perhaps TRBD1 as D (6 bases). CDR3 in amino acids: CASGLAKGGKDTEAFF. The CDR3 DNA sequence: TGTGCTAGTGGTTTGGCCAAGGGGGGGAAGGACACTGAAGCTTTCTTT.